This T cell receptor beta chain was identified in a study of T cells expressing NK-cell markers. Per germline, CDR1 LGHNT and CDR2 FRNRAP. This CDR3 spans 14 amino acids. From its re-call of the 5' RACE reads, TCRdb lists each CDR3 protein once, without DNA. This table holds more than 400,000 distinct CDR3 sequences. Sequenced material: blood T cells: a sorted CD56 or NKG2C T cell subset, CD4+ or CD8+ T cells, or bulk PBMC T cells (not recorded which). The J gene is TRBJ1-2, the V gene TRBV12-5. The TCR sequence derives from a woman between 18 and 75 years old in good health. The CDR3 loop is CASGLLRAFYGYTF.